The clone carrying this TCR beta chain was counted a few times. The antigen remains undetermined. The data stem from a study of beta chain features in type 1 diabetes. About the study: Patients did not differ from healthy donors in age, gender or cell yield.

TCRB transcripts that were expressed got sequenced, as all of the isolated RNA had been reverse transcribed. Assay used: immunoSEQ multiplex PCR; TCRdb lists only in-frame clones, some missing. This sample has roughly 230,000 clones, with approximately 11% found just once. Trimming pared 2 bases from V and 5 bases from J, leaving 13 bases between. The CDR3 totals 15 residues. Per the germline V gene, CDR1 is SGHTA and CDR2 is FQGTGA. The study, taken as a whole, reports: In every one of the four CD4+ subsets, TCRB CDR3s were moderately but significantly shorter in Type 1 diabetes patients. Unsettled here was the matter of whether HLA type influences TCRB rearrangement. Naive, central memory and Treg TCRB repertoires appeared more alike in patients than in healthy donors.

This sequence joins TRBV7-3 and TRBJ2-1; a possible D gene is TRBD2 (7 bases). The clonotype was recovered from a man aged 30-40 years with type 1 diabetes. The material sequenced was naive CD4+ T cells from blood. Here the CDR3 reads CASSLRGAGDNEQFF. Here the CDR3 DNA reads TGTGCCAGCAGCTTACGGGGGGCTGGGGACAATGAGCAGTTCTTC. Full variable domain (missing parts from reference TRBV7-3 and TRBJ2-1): GAGVSQTPSNKVTEKGKYVELRCDPISGHTALYWYRQSLGQGPEFLIYFQGTGAADDSGLPNDRFFAVRPEGSVSTLKIQRTERGDSAVYLCASSLRGAGDNEQFFGPGTRLTVL.